Below are 8 T cell receptor beta chains sequenced from a single sample in a study of blood T cell repertoires in COVID-19. Sequenced by immunoSEQ multiplex PCR; TCRdb stores in-frame clones only, minus some. The sample has 26,000 or so clones; 92% are singletons. The sequenced sample consisted of peripheral blood. The receptors were sampled from a human donor in a cohort sampled during active COVID-19.

The rearrangement links TRBV5-6 to TRBJ2-3, with a possible D match to TRBD1 (5 bases). The CDR3 is 15 residues long. CDR1 SGHDT and CDR2 YYEEEE come from the germline V gene. Trimming left V 3 bases short and J 8 bases short, with 19 bases between. The CDR3 bases are TGTGCCAGCAGCTGGGGCAAGGCAGGTTCCGGTACGCAGTATTTT. Translated, it gives CASSWGKAGSGTQYF.

J is TRBJ2-1 and V is TRBV5-6, with D maybe TRBD1 (6 bases). The CDR3 runs 15 residues. The germline V and J ends were trimmed by 4 bases and 9 bases, with 20 bases remaining between them. From germline, CDR1 is SGHDT and CDR2 YYEEEE. The CDR3 DNA reads as TGTGCCAGCAGCCACGTCGACAGACTCAGGGGTGAGCAGTTCTTC. Its protein is CASSHVDRLRGEQFF.

The DNA for the CDR3 is TGTGCCAGCAGTCCCCGGGTAGGGAGCTCCTACGAGCAGTACTTC. This gives the protein CASSPRVGSSYEQYF. The chain carries TRBV7-2 and TRBJ2-7; TRBD2 might be the D (5 bases). CDR3 length: 15 amino acids. CDR1 and CDR2 from the germline V gene are SGHTA and FQGNSA. V dropped 6 bases and J dropped 0 bases, with 15 bases sitting between them. Complete variable domain (other parts from reference TRBV7-2 and TRBJ2-7): GAGVSQSPSNKVTEKGKDVELRCDPISGHTALYWYRQSLGQGLEFLIYFQGNSAPDKSGLPSDRFSAERTGGSVSTLTIQRTQQEDSAVYLCASSPRVGSSYEQYFGPGTRLTVT.

This clone came up a few times. The chain combines TRBV5-1 with TRBJ2-2; 7 bases agree with TRBD1. There are 15 residues in the CDR3. The germline CDR1 and CDR2 sequences are SGHRS and YFSETQ. J gave up 5 bases and V 0 bases, and 4 bases lay outside the gene matches. The CDR3 region has the DNA TGCGCCAGCAGCTTGGGACAGGGTGGAACCGGGGAGCTGTTTTTT. Translation gives CASSLGQGGTGELFF.

The J gene is TRBJ2-3, the V gene TRBV7-9; TRBD1 is a possible D gene (5 bases). CDR1 SEHNR and CDR2 FQNEAQ come from the germline V gene (reference sequence). This CDR3 is built from 13 residues. Trimming cost V 7 bases and J 1 base, with 9 bases left between them. CDR3 in DNA: TGTGCCAGCACAGGACAAGGCACAGATACGCAGTATTTT. Translation gives CASTGQGTDTQYF.

This sequence joins TRBV3-1 (or the pseudogene TRBV3-2) and TRBJ1-1; D is uncertain. The germline V and J ends were trimmed by 8 bases and 0 bases, with 13 bases remaining between them. Germline V gives CDR1 LGHDT, CDR2 YNNKEL (reference sequence). The CDR3 is made up of 14 amino acids. CDR3 sequence (DNA): TGTGCCAGCCAAGAGGGAGGTATGAACACTGAAGCTTTCTTT. It specifies CASQEGGMNTEAFF.

The chain is built from TRBV29-1 and TRBJ2-3; maybe TRBD2 (6 bases). The germline V and J ends were trimmed by 4 bases and 4 bases, with 9 bases remaining between them. This CDR3 is 12 amino acids long. Germline values: CDR1 SQVTM, CDR2 ANQGSEA. CDR3: CSVASGADTQYF. The DNA for the CDR3 is TGCAGCGTTGCGTCGGGGGCAGATACGCAGTATTTT.

The V and J genes are TRBV27 and TRBJ1-2; 8 nucleotides agree with TRBD1. This CDR3 spans 17 amino acids. Germline V gives CDR1 MNHEY, CDR2 SMNVEV (reference sequence). Trimming took 6 bases from V and 0 from J; bases not matched to a gene: 12. The CDR3 DNA reads TGTGCCAGCAGCCGACAGGGGAGAGGAACCCCTAACTATGGCTACACCTTC. Amino acids: CASSRQGRGTPNYGYTF.